These 13 T cell receptor beta chains originate from one sample sequenced in a study of radiotherapy plus CTLA-4 blockade in lung cancer. Repertoires were generated with immunoSEQ multiplex PCR, while TCRdb's copy carries only in-frame clones and drops some. Among 35,000 to 55,000 clones listed, less than 75% were seen once. Sample: peripheral blood, taken from a patient treated with radiotherapy plus ipilimumab. The origin of the receptors is a human donor with non-small cell lung cancer who had a partial response to radiotherapy plus ipilimumab.

The rearrangement uses TRBV2 and TRBJ1-1; 7 positions match TRBD1. Losses at the gene ends were 6 bases for V and 4 bases for J; bases not matched to a gene: 5. The CDR3 spans 13 residues. Germline-derived CDR1 and CDR2 are SNHLY and FYNNEI. The CDR3 DNA reads as TGTGCCAGCAGCAGAGGGGGCCTCACTGAAGCTTTCTTT. It specifies CASSRGGLTEAFF.

The sample holds a few counts of this clone. Other nucleotide sequences in the sample specify the same CDR3. The gene calls are TRBV2 and TRBJ2-5, with a possible D match to TRBD1 (6 bases). The CDR3 spans 14 residues. Germline-derived CDR1 and CDR2 are SNHLY and FYNNEI. Trimming stripped 3 bases from V and 0 bases from J, with 8 bases between. The CDR3 region is CASSENRDQETQYF. The DNA for the CDR3 is TGTGCCAGCAGTGAGAACAGGGACCAAGAGACCCAGTACTTC.

This chain connects TRBV30 to TRBJ1-1, with 7 bases identical to TRBD1. The germline V gene encodes CDR1 GTSNPN and CDR2 SVGIG (reference sequence). CDR3 length equals 13 residues. Trimming cost V 1 base and J 5 bases; bases outside gene matches: 4. Here the CDR3 reads CAWSEGGGTEAFF. In DNA form, the CDR3 reads TGTGCCTGGAGTGAAGGGGGCGGGACTGAAGCTTTCTTT.

The rearrangement uses TRBV6-1 and TRBJ2-4, with 8 nucleotides matching TRBD1. V lost 2 bases, J lost 3 bases, and 3 bases stayed unmatched. The germline gives CDR1 MNHNS, CDR2 SASEGT. This CDR3 is 15 amino acids long. CDR3 DNA: TGTGCCAGCAGTGAACAGGGGGCGGACAAAAACATTCAGTACTTC. It encodes CASSEQGADKNIQYF.

This chain joins TRBV25-1 and TRBJ1-1, with 7 bases that match TRBD1. The CDR3 consists of 15 residues. V lost 4 bases and J lost 5; bases outside the gene matches: 10. CDR1 and CDR2 (germline): MGHDK, SYGVNS. The CDR3 protein is CASSVGQLGRTEAFF. The CDR3 DNA is TGTGCCAGCAGTGTGGGACAGCTTGGAAGGACTGAAGCTTTCTTT.

J is TRBJ2-5 and V is TRBV18, with 9 bases fitting TRBD2. The CDR3 spans 21 residues. Germline V gene sequence: CDR1 KGHSH, CDR2 LQKENI. The V gene end was trimmed by 6 bases and the J gene end by 3 bases; junction bases not matched to a gene: 26. The CDR3 nucleotides are TGTGCCAGCTCCCCTACCCAAGGGTGGGGGATTAGCGGGGGACAAGAAGAGACCCAGTACTTC. Translated, it gives CASSPTQGWGISGGQEETQYF.

The chain is built from TRBV6-6 and TRBJ2-1, with a tentative D call TRBD2 (5 bases). The V and J ends lost 4 bases and 16 bases respectively, with 14 bases between them. Germline V gene data show CDR1 as MNHNY and CDR2 as SVGAGI (reference sequence). The CDR3 is 11 amino acids. This CDR3 is CASSFDYASFF. In DNA, the CDR3 is TGTGCCAGCAGTTTCGACTACGCATCTTTCTTC.

As for this clone: The sample carries other DNA sequences with the same CDR3. The gene calls are TRBV5-1 and TRBJ1-3; D remains ambiguous. The CDR3 sequence is 14 residues long. The germline V gene encodes CDR1 SGHRS and CDR2 YFSETQ. V dropped 4 bases and J dropped 3 bases, with 11 bases sitting between them. CDR3 sequence: CASSLAAGGNTIYF. In nucleotides, the CDR3 is TGCGCCAGCAGCCTGGCAGCGGGTGGAAACACCATATATTTT. Variable domain in full (rest from reference TRBV5-1 and TRBJ1-3): KAGVTQTPRYLIKTRGQQVTLSCSPISGHRSVSWYQQTPGQGLQFLFEYFSETQRNKGNFPGRFSGRQFSNSRSEMNVSTLELGDSALYLCASSLAAGGNTIYFGEGSWLTVV.

This rearrangement joins TRBV6-5 to TRBJ2-1; perhaps TRBD1 as D (5 bases). V lost 2 bases, J lost 1 base, and 9 bases lay in between. The germline gives CDR1 MNHEY, CDR2 SVGAGI. The CDR3 is 15 amino acids. The CDR3 here is CASSYVAGSYNEQFF. DNA of the CDR3: TGTGCCAGCAGTTACGTGGCAGGGTCCTACAATGAGCAGTTCTTC.

The chain links TRBV6-4 to TRBJ1-5; D is possibly TRBD1 (5 bases). CDR1 and CDR2 from the germline V gene are MRHNA and SNTAGT. This CDR3 region has 17 residues. V was shortened by 2 bases and J by 5 bases, with 19 bases between the two germline ends. CDR3 DNA: TGTGCCAGCAGTGACGGGTACTGCGGAGTGGGGCATCAGCCCCAGCATTTT. As protein: CASSDGYCGVGHQPQHF.

This clone was recorded a few times. The V and J genes are TRBV6-5 and TRBJ2-1; 7 nucleotides line up with TRBD1. This CDR3 contains 16 residues. Germline assignment: CDR1 MNHEY and CDR2 SVGAGI. With V trimmed by 0 bases and J by 1 base, 3 bases remained unmatched. This CDR3 is CASSYSLGQSYNEQFF. CDR3 bases: TGTGCCAGCAGTTACTCGTTGGGACAGTCCTACAATGAGCAGTTCTTC.

The CDR3, as DNA: TGTGCCAGCAGTTACTCGAGGACAGGTGGTTCACCCCTCCACTTT. It translates to CASSYSRTGGSPLHF. The chain is built from TRBV6-5 and TRBJ1-6, with 7 bases aligning to TRBD1. Germline lookup yields CDR1 MNHEY and CDR2 SVGAGI. The CDR3 consists of 15 residues. V dropped 0 bases and J dropped 9; count of bases not matched to a gene: 5.

The chain recombines TRBV25-1 with TRBJ1-1; D uncertain. Germline assignment: CDR1 MGHDK and CDR2 SYGVNS. CDR3 size: 15 residues. Trimming removed 1 base from V and 1 base from J, with 10 bases in between. The CDR3 sequence: CASSESDGRNTEAFF. The CDR3 nucleotides read TGTGCCAGCAGTGAATCCGACGGGAGGAACACTGAAGCTTTCTTT.